What follows are 23 T cell receptor beta chains derived from one specimen sequenced in a study of Graves' ophthalmopathy and Graves' hyperthyroidism (dated by TCRdb to the late 2010s). This sample was sequenced with an Illumina HiSeq 2000. TCR beta CDR3 regions were amplified from RNA transcripts for repertoire sequencing. HTBI primers and the Qiagen OneStep RT-PCR kit were used in a first-round RT-PCR, which was followed by a second-round multiplex PCR, size selection and purification. The public reads were quality trimmed at Q25 with fastp and then assembled into clones with MiXCR by TCRdb, keeping productive beta chains. Entries are consolidated by CDR3 protein sequence, retaining the most common genes and DNA. This sample gives some 250,000 distinct CDR3 sequences in total; around 42% of them show up just once. Jointly, the top ten make up 40% to 55% of the sample. Sequenced: peripheral blood. These receptors were taken from an adult man with Graves' ophthalmopathy.

The genes are TRBV7-9 and TRBJ1-3; maybe TRBD1 (6 bases). This CDR3 has 15 residues. Germline CDR1 is SEHNR and CDR2 is FQNEAQ (reference sequence). The V end was cut by 3 bases, the J end by 4 bases, with 13 bases between. The CDR3 loop reads CASSLESGTGNTIYF. The CDR3 nucleotides are TGTGCCAGCAGCTTGGAGTCCGGGACAGGAAACACCATATATTTT.

This clonotype has more than one count but fewer than ten. The gene calls are TRBV7-8 and TRBJ1-4; 7 bases fit TRBD1. Trimming took 5 bases from V and 0 from J; bases not matched to a gene: 6. This CDR3 has 16 residues. The germline CDR1 and CDR2 sequences are SGHVS and FQNEAQ. Here the CDR3 reads CASSLLGTATNEKLFF. The DNA of the CDR3 is TGTGCCAGCAGCCTACTTGGGACAGCAACTAATGAAAAACTGTTTTTT.

This clonotype was detected a few times. The V and J genes are TRBV9 and TRBJ1-5; D unclear. In germline, CDR1 is SGDLS, CDR2 YYNGEE. The length of the CDR3 is 13 residues. V was shortened by 4 bases and J by 4 bases, with 9 bases between the two germline ends. The CDR3 sequence: CASSTGGNQPQHF. The CDR3 coding sequence is TGTGCCAGCAGCACCGGAGGTAATCAGCCCCAGCATTTT.

For this clonotype: One end of the junction fails to match germline, which may point to a read error. The rearrangement links TRBV3-1 to TRBJ2-2, with TRBD1 as a possible D gene (6 bases). Germline V gene lookup returns CDR1 LGHDT and CDR2 YNNKEL (reference sequence). The CDR3 covers 14 residues. The CDR3 is CASSQEGHAGELFF. The CDR3 DNA reads TGTGCCAGTAGCCAAGAGGGACACGCCGGGGAGCTGTTTTTT.

The chain employs TRBV11-2 and TRBJ2-7, with 10 nucleotides matching TRBD1. The CDR3 is 16 amino acids. V dropped 4 bases and J dropped 2; count of bases not matched to a gene: 8. Germline CDR1 SGHAT, CDR2 FQNNGV. DNA of the CDR3: TGTGCCAGCAGCTCCTGGACAGGGGGGATTCCCTACGAGCAGTACTTC. As protein: CASSSWTGGIPYEQYF. The whole variable domain, remainder taken from reference TRBV11-2 and TRBJ2-7, is EAGVAQSPRYKIIEKRQSVAFWCNPISGHATLYWYQQILGQGPKLLIQFQNNGVVDDSQLPKDRFSAERLKGVDSTLKIQPAKLEDSAVYLCASSSWTGGIPYEQYFGPGTRLTVT.

As to this clonotype: One end of the junction varies from germline; a read error may be responsible. The chain uses TRBV29-1 and TRBJ2-7; 12 bases align to TRBD1. Germline CDR1 SQVTM, CDR2 ANQGSEA. The CDR3 totals 17 residues. The DNA of the CDR3 is TGTGCCAGCAGCCGAATTCCGGGACAGGGGGCGACCTACGAGCAGTACTTC. Translated: CASSRIPGQGATYEQYF.

The chain joins TRBV11-2 to TRBJ1-5; D gene unclear. V lost 1 base to trimming and J lost 4 bases, with 11 bases between them. The CDR3 consists of 15 residues. Germline CDR1 reads SGHAT; CDR2 reads FQNNGV. In DNA form, the CDR3 reads TGTGCCAGCAGCTTAGGGCAGGCAGTAAATCAGCCCCAGCATTTT. Translated, it gives CASSLGQAVNQPQHF.

This clonotype appeared many times. The rearrangement uses TRBV20-1 and TRBJ2-5; TRBD1 is a possible D gene (5 bases). Per germline, CDR1 DFQATT and CDR2 SNEGSKA (reference sequence). V lost 4 bases to trimming and J lost 5 bases, with 20 bases between them. The CDR3 loop spans 15 amino acids. The CDR3 spells CSATRTSVVGETQYF. The CDR3 coding sequence is TGCAGTGCTACTAGGACAAGCGTCGTCGGGGAGACCCAGTACTTC.

This clonotype turned up a few times. The CDR3 nucleotides read TGTGCCAGCAGTGAAAGCCCGGGGGGAGGCTACACCTTC. This encodes CASSESPGGGYTF. The chain uses TRBV2 and TRBJ1-2, with D maybe TRBD1 (5 bases). Germline V lookup: CDR1 SNHLY, CDR2 FYNNEI. The CDR3 sequence is 13 residues long. The V and J ends lost 2 bases and 8 bases respectively, with 12 bases between them.

A word on this clonotype: The CDR3 does not close with the conserved phenylalanine or tryptophan, likely indicating a read error. V gene TRBV7-9 combines with J gene TRBJ2-5; 10 nucleotides align to TRBD2. Germline lookup yields CDR1 SEHNR and CDR2 FQNEAQ (reference sequence). The CDR3 loop spans 15 amino acids. With 4 bases clipped from V and 5 bases from J, the junction kept 7 bases outside the gene matches. DNA for the CDR3: TGTGCCAGCAGCTCGGAGCGGGAGGGCCGGGAGACCCAGTACCTC. Translated: CASSSEREGRETQYL.

This clonotype was seen more than once but under ten times. A junction boundary mismatches the germline segment, possibly from a read error. Here the CDR3 DNA reads TGTGCCAGCAGCCAAGGGGAGGTGACAGGGACCTACGAGCAGTACTTC. It encodes CASSQGEVTGTYEQYF. The chain links TRBV4-1 to TRBJ2-7; TRBD1 is a possible D gene (7 bases). CDR3 length: 16 amino acids. Germline V gene data show CDR1 as MGHRA and CDR2 as YSYEKL.

This chain links TRBV7-9 with TRBJ2-7; 9 nucleotides agree with TRBD1. V shed 5 bases, J shed 5 bases, and the junction held 13 bases outside the gene matches. The CDR3 is 16 residues long. CDR1 is SEHNR and CDR2 is FQNEAQ in the germline V gene (reference sequence). The CDR3 region is CASSHLSGQGKDEQYF. The DNA of the CDR3 is TGTGCCAGCAGCCACTTAAGCGGACAGGGGAAAGACGAGCAGTACTTC. Together with reference TRBV7-9 and TRBJ2-7, the CDR3 gives the full variable domain: DTGVSQNPRHKITKRGQNVTFRCDPISEHNRLYWYRQTLGQGPEFLTYFQNEAQLEKSRLLSDRFSAERPKGSFSTLEIQRTEQGDSAMYLCASSHLSGQGKDEQYFGPGTRLTVT.

The V and J genes are TRBV7-3 and TRBJ1-2; 7 bases align to TRBD1. CDR3 length: 13 residues. Germline values: CDR1 SGHTA, CDR2 FQGTGA. The trim removed 3 bases at V and 8 bases at J, leaving 6 bases unmatched. The CDR3, as DNA: TGTGCCAGCAGCTTCGGACAGGATGGAGGCTACACCTTC. Translated, it gives CASSFGQDGGYTF. Based on the CDR3 plus reference TRBV7-3 and TRBJ1-2, the full variable domain is GAGVSQTPSNKVTEKGKYVELRCDPISGHTALYWYRQSLGQGPEFLIYFQGTGAADDSGLPNDRFFAVRPEGSVSTLKIQRTERGDSAVYLCASSFGQDGGYTFGSGTRLTVV.

With respect to this clonotype: One end of the junction does not line up with germline, which may come from a read error. The chain recombines TRBV19 with TRBJ1-1; 8 bases map to TRBD1. The CDR3 runs 14 residues. Per the germline V gene, CDR1 is LNHDA and CDR2 is SQIVND (reference sequence). In nucleotides, the CDR3 is TGTGCCAGTAGGGACGGGACAGGAAACACTGAAACTTTCTTT. Translating it yields CASRDGTGNTETFF.

This clonotype occurred a few times. The V and J genes are TRBV7-9 and TRBJ1-2; no clear D gene. The CDR3 loop spans 11 amino acids. V gave up 5 bases and J gave up 10 bases, with 11 bases separating them. Germline loops: CDR1 SEHNR, CDR2 FQNEAQ (reference sequence). This CDR3 is CASSLDVSYTF. Written as DNA, the CDR3 is TGTGCCAGCAGCCTGGACGTATCCTACACCTTC.

The table lists this clonotype with a few counts. V and J are TRBV7-2 and TRBJ2-5, with D tentatively TRBD1 (6 bases). There are 13 residues in the CDR3. CDR1 is SGHTA and CDR2 is FQGNSA in the germline V gene. The V and J ends lost 4 bases and 3 bases respectively, with 9 bases between them. In nucleotides, the CDR3 is TGTGCCAGCAGCTCTCGGACAGAAGAGACCCAGTACTTC. As protein: CASSSRTEETQYF. The full variable domain, completed using reference TRBV7-2 and TRBJ2-5, is GAGVSQSPSNKVTEKGKDVELRCDPISGHTALYWYRQSLGQGLEFLIYFQGNSAPDKSGLPSDRFSAERTGGSVSTLTIQRTQQEDSAVYLCASSSRTEETQYFGPGTRLLVL.

The chain employs TRBV20-1 and TRBJ1-6; D call uncertain. V was shortened by 2 bases and J by 9 bases, with 17 bases between the two germline ends. The V gene's germline CDR1 is DFQATT and CDR2 SNEGSKA (reference sequence). The CDR3 has 15 residues. The CDR3 loop reads CSARSDEGGSSPLHF. CDR3 bases: TGCAGTGCTAGATCCGATGAGGGTGGAAGTTCACCCCTCCACTTT.

As regards this clonotype: This CDR3 is missing its conserved last phenylalanine or tryptophan, likely due to a read error. The rearrangement joins TRBV2 to TRBJ1-5, with a tentative D call TRBD1 (5 bases). V lost 1 base and J 5 bases, leaving 9 bases between the germline ends. The CDR3 is 14 amino acids. Germline V gene lookup returns CDR1 SNHLY and CDR2 FYNNEI. The CDR3 loop reads CASSEGEGDQPQHS. CDR3 sequence (DNA): TGTGCCAGCAGTGAAGGGGAAGGGGATCAGCCCCAGCATTCT.

This clonotype appeared a few times. J is TRBJ2-7 and V is TRBV19; D is perhaps TRBD2 (5 bases). Germline V gives CDR1 LNHDA, CDR2 SQIVND (reference sequence). The V and J ends lost 8 bases and 6 bases respectively, with 17 bases between them. This CDR3 has 13 amino acids. The CDR3 DNA is TGTGCCAGTGGAAGGCCAGCTAGCCTCGAGCAGTACTTC. Its translation: CASGRPASLEQYF.

This clonotype was seen a few times. The chain carries TRBV29-1 and TRBJ2-2; TRBD1 matches at 11 bases. The junction had 10 bases not matched to a gene; V was cut back by 6 bases and J by 4 bases. CDR3 length: 16 amino acids. Germline V lookup: CDR1 SQVTM, CDR2 ANQGSEA. The CDR3 region has the DNA TGCAGCGTAGAGATATGGGACAGGGGGAGCACCGGGGAGCTGTTTTTT. Amino acids: CSVEIWDRGSTGELFF.

V gene TRBV11-2 combines with J gene TRBJ2-7; 10 positions match TRBD2. The V and J ends lost 3 bases and 2 bases, in that order; junction bases with no gene match: 7. The CDR3 runs 16 residues. The germline CDR1 and CDR2 sequences are SGHAT and FQNNGV. The CDR3 sequence: CASSLIAGGRAYEQYF. In nucleotides, the CDR3 is TGTGCCAGCAGCTTGATAGCGGGAGGAAGAGCCTACGAGCAGTACTTC. The variable domain in full, with the rest retrieved from reference TRBV11-2 and TRBJ2-7, is EAGVAQSPRYKIIEKRQSVAFWCNPISGHATLYWYQQILGQGPKLLIQFQNNGVVDDSQLPKDRFSAERLKGVDSTLKIQPAKLEDSAVYLCASSLIAGGRAYEQYFGPGTRLTVT.

The table lists this clonotype with a few counts. The V gene is TRBV5-6, the J gene TRBJ2-5, with D tentatively TRBD1 (7 bases). This CDR3 is 15 amino acids long. V lost 6 bases to trimming and J lost 2 bases, with 17 bases between them. The germline V gene encodes CDR1 SGHDT and CDR2 YYEEEE. CDR3 bases: TGTGCCAGCACCGGAGGGGGCGGGGCGCAAGAGACCCAGTACTTC. Translation gives CASTGGGGAQETQYF. Using reference TRBV5-6 and TRBJ2-5 for the parts outside the CDR3, the full variable domain is DAGVTQSPTHLIKTRGQQVTLRCSPKSGHDTVSWYQQALGQGPQFIFQYYEEEERQRGNFPDRFSGHQFPNYSSELNVNALLLGDSALYLCASTGGGGAQETQYFGPGTRLLVL.

V gene TRBV10-3 combines with J gene TRBJ2-3, with D unresolved. This CDR3 has 14 amino acids. The germline CDR1 and CDR2 sequences are ENHRY and SYGVKD. Trimming removed 4 bases from V and 4 bases from J, with 12 bases in between. The CDR3 here is CAISGRVGADTQYF. The CDR3, as DNA: TGTGCCATCAGTGGAAGGGTTGGTGCAGATACGCAGTATTTT.